This entry is about one T cell receptor beta chain. Its antigen is as yet unknown. This sample was taken from a study of glioma-infiltrating T cells. Overall study: Low-grade gliomas were grade II; glioblastomas were grade IV at initial diagnosis. General observations from the study: Patients with low tissue-blood divergence carried a signature set of shared blood CDR3 motifs.

Per the germline V gene, CDR1 is MDHEN and CDR2 is SYDVKM. This CDR3 region has 18 residues. Trimming stripped 6 bases from V and 2 bases from J, with 26 bases between. Using RNA template, CDR3s of TCR alpha and beta were amplified with iRepertoire arm-PCR. One-step reverse transcription and amplification started from approximately 100-400 ng of tissue mRNA or PBMC total RNA. TCRdb re-called the multiplex PCR reads through MiXCR, storing one row per CDR3 protein. Found here are roughly 350,000 distinct CDR3 sequences, more than 35% of them singletons; the top ten hold about 12%. This TCR was sampled from a human donor with low-grade glioma or glioblastoma, undergoing nonglioma brain surgery, or in good health (not recorded which). The sample was glioma tissue, nonneoplastic brain tissue, or PBMCs (not recorded which). This chain links TRBV28 with TRBJ2-7; D perhaps matches TRBD1 (5 bases). The CDR3 sequence: CASSLRARVHGAPYEQYF. DNA for the CDR3: TGTGCCAGCAGCCTACGTGCGCGTGTCCATGGGGCCCCCTACGAGCAGTACTTC.